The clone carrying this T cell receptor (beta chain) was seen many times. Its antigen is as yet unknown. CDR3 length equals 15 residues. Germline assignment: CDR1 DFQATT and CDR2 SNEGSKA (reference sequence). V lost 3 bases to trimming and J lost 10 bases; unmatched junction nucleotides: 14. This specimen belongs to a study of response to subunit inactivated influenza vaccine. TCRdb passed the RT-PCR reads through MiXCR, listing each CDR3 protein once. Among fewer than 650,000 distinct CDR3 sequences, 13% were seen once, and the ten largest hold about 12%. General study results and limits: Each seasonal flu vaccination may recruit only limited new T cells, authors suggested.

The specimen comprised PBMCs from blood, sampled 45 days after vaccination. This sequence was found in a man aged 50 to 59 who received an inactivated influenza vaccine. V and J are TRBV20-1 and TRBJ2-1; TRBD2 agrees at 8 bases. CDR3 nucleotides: TGCAGTGCTAGCGAATTCGGGGGGGCCCAGGAGGAGCAGTTCTTC. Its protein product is CSASEFGGAQEEQFF.